This T cell receptor (beta chain) was captured by sequencing in a study of T cell responses to AZD1222 COVID-19 vaccine. Study-wide results and caveats: A reported finding is that nearly half of spike-specific TCRs target unmutated variant regions. Baseline serology detected seropositivity in only 6 or 7 AZD1222 recipients.

The V gene's germline CDR1 is KGHSH and CDR2 LQKENI. The CDR3 totals 15 residues. After removal of 3 bases from V and 2 bases from J, the junction contained 2 bases not matched to a gene. Produced via immunoSEQ multiplex PCR; TCRdb's table is partial and in-frame only. The table includes roughly 120,000 clones, 88% detected once. To note about this clone: Its cognate antigen is unknown.

This chain connects TRBV18 to TRBJ2-1; 9 bases align to TRBD1. This material consisted of peripheral blood, taken on day 0 of AZD1222 vaccination. The receptor was derived from an adult in good health. The CDR3 spells CASSPGTGTYNEQFF. The DNA of the CDR3 is TGTGCCAGCTCACCGGGGACAGGGACCTACAATGAGCAGTTCTTC. Full variable domain (missing parts from reference TRBV18 and TRBJ2-1): NAGVMQNPRHLVRRRGQEARLRCSPMKGHSHVYWYRQLPEEGLKFMVYLQKENIIDESGMPKERFSAEFPKEGPSILRIQQVVRGDSAAYFCASSPGTGTYNEQFFGPGTRLTVL.